These 21 T cell receptor beta chains came from one sample sequenced in a study of blood T cell repertoires in COVID-19. Sequenced by immunoSEQ multiplex PCR; TCRdb stores in-frame clones only, minus some. Of tens of thousands of clones listed, approximately 94% were seen once; the top ten hold roughly 0.35%. Sequencing was done on a sample of peripheral blood. The receptors here all came from a man aged 45-65 years with COVID-19, enrolled during active disease.

This chain joins TRBV2 and TRBJ1-2; TRBD1 matches 10 bases. The CDR3 covers 15 residues. The junction had 11 bases not matched to a gene; V was cut back by 6 bases and J by 7 bases. Germline V gene lookup returns CDR1 SNHLY and CDR2 FYNNEI. CDR3 bases: TGTGCCAGCAGCGCTTTGAAAGGACAGGGGGGTGGCTACACCTTC. It is translated as CASSALKGQGGGYTF.

This clone was observed once. This chain joins TRBV18 and TRBJ2-7, with D uncertain. The CDR3 length is 13 residues. CDR1 is KGHSH and CDR2 is LQKENI in the germline V gene. V was shortened by 0 bases and J by 2 bases, with 5 bases between the two germline ends. CDR3 DNA sequence: TGTGCCAGCTCACCACCCGGTACCTACGAGCAGTACTTC. Its translation: CASSPPGTYEQYF. The full variable domain, rest sourced from reference TRBV18 and TRBJ2-7, is NAGVMQNPRHLVRRRGQEARLRCSPMKGHSHVYWYRQLPEEGLKFMVYLQKENIIDESGMPKERFSAEFPKEGPSILRIQQVVRGDSAAYFCASSPPGTYEQYFGPGTRLTVT.

The J gene is TRBJ1-5, the V gene TRBV23-1, with D unclear. TRBV23-1 is recorded as an ORF, its role being uncertain. The CDR3 consists of 12 residues. V dropped 8 bases and J dropped 4 bases, with 9 bases sitting between them. The CDR3 region has the DNA TGCGCCAGCCCCGTTAGAAATCAGCCCCAGCATTTT. Protein sequence: CASPVRNQPQHF.

The table lists this clone with a few counts. In nucleotides, the CDR3 is TGTGCCAGCAGTGAAAGGAGGGCTTTCTTT. Translated, it gives CASSERRAFF. The chain carries TRBV6-1 and TRBJ1-1, with D unclear. Germline V gene lookup returns CDR1 MNHNS and CDR2 SASEGT. This CDR3 has 10 residues. V lost 2 bases and J 11 bases, leaving 6 bases between the germline ends.

The J gene is TRBJ2-1, the V gene TRBV5-1, with TRBD2 identical over 12 bases. Germline V gives CDR1 SGHRS, CDR2 YFSETQ. Unmatched junction bases numbered 6, after V lost 4 bases and J lost 4 bases. This CDR3 contains 16 residues. CDR3 region: CASSGRTSGTYNEQFF. The CDR3 DNA reads TGCGCCAGCAGCGGTCGGACTAGCGGGACTTACAATGAGCAGTTCTTC.

The chain links TRBV2 to TRBJ1-1, with a possible D match to TRBD1 (6 bases). The ends were cut back, 6 bases at V and 0 bases at J, with 14 bases in the middle. This CDR3 is built from 15 residues. Per the germline V gene, CDR1 is SNHLY and CDR2 is FYNNEI. This CDR3 reads CASRTQDRLNTEAFF. In nucleotides, the CDR3 is TGTGCCAGCAGAACTCAGGACAGATTGAACACTGAAGCTTTCTTT.

The chain joins TRBV2 to TRBJ2-3; D perhaps matches TRBD2 (5 bases). This CDR3 contains 15 residues. V was cut by 2 bases and J by 2 bases, with 11 bases left in between. Germline CDR1 SNHLY, CDR2 FYNNEI. The DNA for the CDR3 is TGTGCCAGCAGTGAATTCGTGCTAGCCACAGATACGCAGTATTTT. It specifies CASSEFVLATDTQYF.

This clone is a singleton in its sample. J is TRBJ1-3 and V is TRBV28; tentatively, D is TRBD1 (6 bases). Between the trimmed V and J ends, which lost 0 bases and 2 bases, there was a span of 8 bases. CDR1 is MDHEN and CDR2 is SYDVKM in the germline V gene. The CDR3 is 15 residues long. CDR3 coding DNA: TGTGCCAGCAGTTTATGGGCAGGGGCTGGAAACACCATATATTTT. Protein sequence: CASSLWAGAGNTIYF.

This chain uses TRBV14 with TRBJ2-7; 10 nucleotides agree with TRBD1. The CDR3 spans 15 residues. From germline, CDR1 is SGHDN and CDR2 FVKESK. The J segment lost 3 bases and the V segment lost 6 bases, leaving 8 bases of the junction unmatched. Written as DNA, the CDR3 is TGTGCCAGCAGACTGGGACAGGGGCGAATCTACGAGCAGTACTTC. Encoded protein: CASRLGQGRIYEQYF. Drawing the rest from reference TRBV14 and TRBJ2-7, the complete variable domain is EAGVTQFPSHSVIEKGQTVTLRCDPISGHDNLYWYRRVMGKEIKFLLHFVKESKQDESGMPNNRFLAERTGGTYSTLKVQPAELEDSGVYFCASRLGQGRIYEQYFGPGTRLTVT.

V is TRBV6-1 and J is TRBJ1-5, with TRBD1 matching over 11 bases. The CDR3 covers 15 residues. Germline values: CDR1 MNHNS, CDR2 SASEGT. Germline trimming cut 3 bases from V and 7 bases from J; bases unmatched to any gene: 5. CDR3 amino acids: CASSEDRGPWQPQHF. The CDR3 DNA is TGTGCCAGCAGTGAGGACAGGGGGCCTTGGCAGCCCCAGCATTTT.

The chain is built from TRBV7-9 and TRBJ2-1, with 16 bases lining up with TRBD2. CDR1 is SEHNR and CDR2 is FQNEAQ in the germline V gene (reference sequence). V shed 11 bases and J 9 bases; nucleotides not matched to a gene: 7. There are 14 residues in the CDR3. The CDR3, as DNA: TGTGCCGGGGGACTAGCGGGAGGGCGCGGTGAGCAGTTCTTC. The encoded protein is CAGGLAGGRGEQFF.

V is TRBV5-5 and J is TRBJ2-5; a weak D match, TRBD2 (6 bases). CDR3 length: 15 amino acids. Trimming removed 0 bases at V and 1 base at J, with 10 bases between. The germline V gene has CDR1 SGHKS and CDR2 YYEKEE (reference sequence). The CDR3: CASSLGGGIQETQYF. DNA for the CDR3: TGTGCCAGCAGCTTGGGGGGCGGGATCCAAGAGACCCAGTACTTC.

The rearrangement links TRBV11-2 to TRBJ2-1; TRBD2 might be the D (5 bases). CDR1 SGHAT and CDR2 FQNNGV come from the germline V gene. The V and J ends lost 4 bases and 9 bases respectively, with 16 bases between them. This CDR3 contains 14 residues. CDR3 sequence: CASSYGGARSEQFF. In DNA form, the CDR3 reads TGTGCCAGCAGCTACGGAGGAGCGAGGAGTGAGCAGTTCTTC.

This chain connects TRBV7-9 to TRBJ1-4; 7 nucleotides line up with TRBD1. The CDR3 has 15 amino acids. The junction had 6 bases not matched to a gene; V was cut back by 5 bases and J by 3 bases. Germline loops: CDR1 SEHNR, CDR2 FQNEAQ (reference sequence). The CDR3 region has the DNA TGTGCCAGCAGCCAATCCGGGACAGCTAATGAAAAACTGTTTTTT. Translation: CASSQSGTANEKLFF.

The V call is TRBV6-1, the J call TRBJ1-2; D possibly corresponds to TRBD1 (5 bases). V was shortened by 1 base and J by 4 bases, with 10 bases between the two germline ends. The germline V gene has CDR1 MNHNS and CDR2 SASEGT. The CDR3 has 14 amino acids. CDR3: CASSEGTFSYGYTF. CDR3 nucleotides: TGTGCCAGCAGTGAAGGGACATTTTCCTATGGCTACACCTTC.

The rearrangement uses TRBV4-1 and TRBJ1-2; D remains ambiguous. V shed 1 base and J shed 2 bases, with 8 bases lying between them. CDR1 is MGHRA, CDR2 YSYEKL, per germline. This CDR3 has 14 amino acids. The CDR3 loop is CASSQAPPNYGYTF. The CDR3 DNA is TGCGCCAGCAGCCAAGCCCCCCCAAACTATGGCTACACCTTC.

This clone occurred once. The genes are TRBV27 and TRBJ2-1, with 9 positions matching TRBD2. Germline-derived CDR1 and CDR2 are MNHEY and SMNVEV (reference sequence). This CDR3 region has 14 residues. J lost 8 bases, V lost 3 bases, and 5 bases had no gene match. As DNA, the CDR3 is TGTGCCAGCAGTTTTGGCGGGAGGGGCGATGAGCAGTTCTTC. It codes for CASSFGGRGDEQFF.

The rearrangement joins TRBV7-2 to TRBJ2-7, with 10 bases lining up with TRBD2. The CDR3 contains 15 residues. The trim removed 1 base at V and 7 bases at J, leaving 7 bases unmatched. Germline V lookup: CDR1 SGHTA, CDR2 FQGNSA. DNA of the CDR3: TGTGCCAGCAGCTTAGTATTGCTAGCGGGAGTTGAGCAGTACTTC. Protein product: CASSLVLLAGVEQYF.

The chain joins TRBV6-6 to TRBJ2-5, with D perhaps TRBD2 (6 bases). CDR1 and CDR2 from the germline V gene are MNHNY and SVGAGI (reference sequence). The CDR3 is 14 residues long. V gave up 8 bases and J gave up 4 bases, with 17 bases separating them. The DNA of the CDR3 is TGTGCCAGCTACTACGCAGGAGGGCCAGAGACCCAGTACTTC. This codes for CASYYAGGPETQYF.

The V and J genes are TRBV5-1 and TRBJ1-4, with 9 nucleotides matching TRBD1. Unmatched junction bases numbered 8, after V lost 4 bases and J lost 7 bases. Germline V gene sequence: CDR1 SGHRS, CDR2 YFSETQ. The CDR3 length is 15 residues. In nucleotides, the CDR3 is TGCGCCAGCAGCCCACTGGACAGGGGCGCTGAAAAACTGTTTTTT. Translation: CASSPLDRGAEKLFF.

V is TRBV29-1 and J is TRBJ2-7, with 13 bases matching TRBD2. Germline CDR1 reads SQVTM; CDR2 reads ANQGSEA. The junction had 5 bases not matched to a gene; V was cut back by 1 base and J by 5 bases. The CDR3 loop spans 15 amino acids. CDR3 protein: CSVEGTSGSADEQYF. The CDR3 DNA reads as TGCAGCGTTGAAGGGACTAGCGGGAGTGCCGACGAGCAGTACTTC.